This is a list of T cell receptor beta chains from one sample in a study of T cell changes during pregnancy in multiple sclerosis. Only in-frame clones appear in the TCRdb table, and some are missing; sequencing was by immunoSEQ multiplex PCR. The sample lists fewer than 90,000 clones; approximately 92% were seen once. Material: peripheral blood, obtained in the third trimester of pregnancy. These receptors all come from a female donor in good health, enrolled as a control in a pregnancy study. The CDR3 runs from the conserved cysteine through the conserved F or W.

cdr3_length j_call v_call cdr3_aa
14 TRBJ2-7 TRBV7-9 CASSLGGGSYEQYF
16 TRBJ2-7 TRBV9 CASSVSLAGGSYEQYF
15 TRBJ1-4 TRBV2 CASRDRDWGDEKLFF
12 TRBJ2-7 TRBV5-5 CATGQGDHEQYF
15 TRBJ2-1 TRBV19 CASSGNRGAGNEQFF
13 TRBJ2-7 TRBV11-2 CASSTGRGAEQYF
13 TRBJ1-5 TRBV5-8 CASSLESGQPQHF
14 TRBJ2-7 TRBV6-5 CASSLHVAAYEQYF
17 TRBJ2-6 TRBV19 CASSLEGWSSGANVLTF
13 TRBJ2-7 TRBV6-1 CASRPTGTYEQYF
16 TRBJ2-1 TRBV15 CATSRTRLADHNEQFF
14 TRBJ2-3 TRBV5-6 CASSLLTSTDTQYF
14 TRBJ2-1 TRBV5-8 CASRGRILYNEQFF
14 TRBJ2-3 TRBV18 CASSPTGTTDTQYF
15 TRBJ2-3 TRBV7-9 CASSLIGGGTDTQYF
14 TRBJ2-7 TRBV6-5 CASRKTRDTYEQYF
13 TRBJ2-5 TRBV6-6 CATCGTPRRTQYF
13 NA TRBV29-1 CSVVGGALYEQYF
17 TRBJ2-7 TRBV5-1 CASSLVPSGLSGYEQYF
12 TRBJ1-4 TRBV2 CASRTFNEKLFF
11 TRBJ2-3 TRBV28 CASSLTDTQYF
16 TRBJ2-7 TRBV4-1 CASSQGVSGRGYEQYF
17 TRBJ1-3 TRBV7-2 CASSTGQASLSGNTIYF
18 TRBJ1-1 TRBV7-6 CASSPPRDRDSRNTEAFF
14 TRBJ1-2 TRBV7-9 CASSLVGGPGGYTF
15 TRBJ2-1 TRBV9 CASSVEGGSYNEQFF
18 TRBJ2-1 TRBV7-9 CASSLGISGESSYNEQFF
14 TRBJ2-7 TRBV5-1 CASSGWDNSYEQYF
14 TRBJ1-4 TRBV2 CASRWDSLNEKLFF
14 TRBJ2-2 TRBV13 CASRGNRASGELFF
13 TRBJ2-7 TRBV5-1 CASRGLEEGEQYF
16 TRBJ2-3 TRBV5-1 CASSLFSGTGTDTQYF
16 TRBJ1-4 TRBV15 CATSGSFAGTAEKLFF
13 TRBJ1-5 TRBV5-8 CASSLSGTQPQHF
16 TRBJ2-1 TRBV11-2 CASSLGLAGDYNEQFF
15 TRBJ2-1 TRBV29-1 CSVALRDRGINEQFF
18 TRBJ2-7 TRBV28 CASSFKNSGTGGSYEQYF
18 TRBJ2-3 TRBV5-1 CASSSTGTSGRDTDTQYF
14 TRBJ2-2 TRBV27 CASSWGQFTGELFF
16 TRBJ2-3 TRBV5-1 CASSLGLAGSTDTQYF
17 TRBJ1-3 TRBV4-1 CASSPTYRDPSGNTIYF
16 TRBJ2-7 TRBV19 CASSIDLGGAEDEQYF
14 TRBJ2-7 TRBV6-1 CATPPAGGPGEQYF
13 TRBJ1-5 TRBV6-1 CASSVGGNQPQHF
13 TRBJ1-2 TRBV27 CASSLSGAYGYTF
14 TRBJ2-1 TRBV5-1 CASSSTSGGNEQFF
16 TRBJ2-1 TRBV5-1 CASSAFGTDTYNEQFF
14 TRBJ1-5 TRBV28 CASSPGGSNQPQHF
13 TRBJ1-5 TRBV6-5 CASRRQGGQPQHF
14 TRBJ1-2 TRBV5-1 CASSPMDRSGGYTF
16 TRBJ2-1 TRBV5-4 CASSLLPGTDIYEQFF
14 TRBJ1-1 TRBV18 CASSPVQGGTEAFF
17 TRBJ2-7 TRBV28 CASSFHLLAGSSYEQYF
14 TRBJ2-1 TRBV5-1 CASSLRERYNEQFF
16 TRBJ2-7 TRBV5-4 CASREGLAGDLDEQYF